This TCR beta chain was captured by sequencing in a study of T cells in Graves' hyperthyroidism and ophthalmopathy. Amplification of TCR beta CDR3 regions used RNA as the template. HTBI primers drove first-round RT-PCR of the TCR CDR3. TCRdb used MiXCR to reprocess the multiplex PCR reads, holding one entry per CDR3 protein. This repertoire shows about 210,000 distinct CDR3 sequences, approximately 16% found once; its top ten account for roughly 44%. This clonotype occurred many times. Its antigen is still unknown. The V end lost 1 base, the J end lost 6 bases, and 7 bases lay between the germline ends. The CDR3 loop spans 13 amino acids. Findings of the study overall: Most expanded thyroid clonotypes above 0.001 also appeared in blood.

Patients were aged 18 to 65, had disease duration under 2 months, and had newly diagnosed hyperthyroidism. Thyroid ultrasound, orbital computed tomography, clinical symptoms, and serum thyroxine and TRAb underpinned diagnoses. The source material was blood. This sequence joins TRBV12-3 or TRBV12-4 and TRBJ1-5; D gene ambiguous. This TCR came from a man in his forties with Graves' hyperthyroidism. The CDR3 here is CASSLGGTQPQHF. Written as DNA, the CDR3 is TGTGCCAGCAGTTTAGGAGGAACTCAGCCCCAGCATTTT.